The clone carrying this TCR beta chain is identified as medium-sized from frequency. The read halts 3 residues ahead of the CDR3 end, with the missing end drawn from the germline J gene. CDR1 is MNHNS, CDR2 SASEGT, per germline. With 0 bases removed from V and 2 bases from J, the gap between germline ends came to 11 bases. The CDR3 is 15 amino acids. Dot-blot hybridization genotyped cervical HPV amplified with MY09/MY11 PCR. The protocol was immunoSEQ multiplex PCR, while the TCRdb copy is restricted to in-frame clones and leaves out a portion. This sample's clone table lists roughly 30,000 clones. This sample is drawn from a study of T cells in women clearing cervical HPV infection. Whole-study context: Controls' single incident HPV16 infection cleared within 12 months without precancer. With HLA typing for only a few women, HLA confounding remains possible.

The receptor was derived from a woman between 18 and 69 years old with a cervical HPV16 infection that either progressed to CIN3+ or cleared (not recorded which). The chain uses TRBV6-1 and TRBJ2-7; no definite D call. The sequencing sample was made of blood buffy coat. CDR3 DNA, as far as it was read: TGTGCCAGCAGTGAAGCAACTCGGGTGACCTACGAG. It encodes CASSEATRVTYE. In full, the CDR3 reads CASSEATRVTYEQYF.